A selection of T cell receptor beta chains follows, all from one sample in a study of shared clonotypes between healthy human individuals. The protocol was immunoSEQ multiplex PCR, while the TCRdb copy is restricted to in-frame clones and leaves out a portion. The sample includes 85,000 to 100,000 clones, approximately 61% of them seen just once. Source material: memory CD8+ T cells sorted from blood. The receptors derive from a man aged 25 to 40 in good health. Each CDR3 is given without its conserved first and last residue.

v_call	j_call	cdr3_aa
TRBV7-6	TRBJ2-6	ASSLPRTADSGANVLT
TRBV19	TRBJ2-7	ASSAVGGGYEQY
TRBV5-8	TRBJ2-1	ASSLELAGFNEQF
TRBV9	TRBJ2-3	ASSGLAEASTDTQY
TRBV4-3	TRBJ2-1	ASSQDILRNEQF
TRBV4-3	TRBJ2-3	ASSQDQRGTDTQY
TRBV15	TRBJ2-1	ATSRVYSRYEQF
TRBV4-1	TRBJ2-7	ASSQGQWSSYEQY
TRBV28	TRBJ2-2	ASSLSAPGELF
TRBV4-2	TRBJ2-1	ASSQQTSGAYNEQF
TRBV7-8	TRBJ2-1	ASSWDRNPPYNEQF
TRBV4-3	TRBJ1-3	ASSQDGTAGNTIY
TRBV7-9	TRBJ1-2	ASSLAHGYGYT
TRBV7-8	TRBJ2-2	ASSFGGTGELF
TRBV5-4	TRBJ1-2	ASNPEGGHYGYT
TRBV11-2	TRBJ2-7	ASSGPGASYEQY